A single sample is the source of the 24 T cell receptor beta chains below, sequenced in a study of blood T cell repertoires in COVID-19. Libraries were prepared by immunoSEQ multiplex PCR; TCRdb keeps only in-frame clonotypes and omits some of them. Among 200,000 to 250,000 clones, 75% to 85% were seen once, and the ten largest hold 6.5% to 9%. The sample consisted of peripheral blood. All receptors come from a woman between 50 and 59 years old with acute or convalescent COVID-19.

The rearrangement uses TRBV30 and TRBJ1-1; 7 bases fit TRBD1. CDR3 length: 12 residues. The germline gives CDR1 GTSNPN, CDR2 SVGIG (reference sequence). The ends lost 1 base at V and 7 bases at J; junction bases unmatched: 3. CDR3 protein: CAWSGQGGEAFF. CDR3 bases: TGTGCCTGGAGTGGACAGGGCGGTGAAGCTTTCTTT. Full variable domain (outside the CDR3, taken from reference TRBV30 and TRBJ1-1): SQTIHQWPATLVQPVGSPLSLECTVEGTSNPNLYWYRQAAGRGLQLLFYSVGIGQISSEVPQNLSASRPQDRQFILSSKKLLLSDSGFYLCAWSGQGGEAFFGQGTRLTVV.

The count of this clone is one. The chain couples TRBV5-4 to TRBJ2-2, with 9 bases aligning to TRBD1. This CDR3 comprises 15 residues. The junction had 4 bases not matched to a gene; V was cut back by 4 bases and J by 3 bases. CDR1 is SGHNT and CDR2 is YYREEE in the germline V gene (reference sequence). CDR3: CASSVRTGDTGELFF. In DNA form, the CDR3 reads TGTGCCAGCAGCGTTCGGACAGGGGACACCGGGGAGCTGTTTTTT.

CDR3: CASSHLAGDNEQFF. The DNA of the CDR3 is TGTGCCAGCAGCCATCTAGCGGGGGACAATGAGCAGTTCTTC. The chain links TRBV3-1 (or the pseudogene TRBV3-2) to TRBJ2-1, with TRBD2 identical over 10 bases. Per germline, CDR1 LGHDT and CDR2 YNNKEL (reference sequence). This CDR3 is built from 14 residues. V trimming: 3 bases; J trimming: 5 bases; junction bases outside the gene matches: 1.

The J gene is TRBJ1-1, the V gene TRBV27; a weak D match, TRBD1 (5 bases). V was trimmed by 7 bases and J by 0 bases, leaving 18 bases between them. Germline loops: CDR1 MNHEY, CDR2 SMNVEV (reference sequence). CDR3 length: 16 residues. DNA for the CDR3: TGTGCCAGCAAACCTTTAGGACAAACCATGAACACTGAAGCTTTCTTT. This gives the protein CASKPLGQTMNTEAFF.

The genes are TRBV28 and TRBJ1-3, with D possibly matching TRBD1 (5 bases). With 6 bases removed from V and 4 bases from J, the gap between germline ends came to 16 bases. CDR3 size: 15 residues. Germline values: CDR1 MDHEN, CDR2 SYDVKM. The CDR3 bases are TGTGCCAGCAGCCTCCCTGGGGGGTCCGGAAACACCATATATTTT. Its translation: CASSLPGGSGNTIYF.

The genes are TRBV5-4 and TRBJ2-2; D remains unclear. V lost 4 bases and J lost 7, with 14 bases in between. The CDR3 covers 14 residues. Per the germline V gene, CDR1 is SGHNT and CDR2 is YYREEE (reference sequence). In nucleotides, the CDR3 is TGTGCCAGCAGCCCCGACCTAGAGAGCGGGGAGCTGTTTTTT. Translating it yields CASSPDLESGELFF.

The chain recombines TRBV3-1 (or the pseudogene TRBV3-2) with TRBJ2-5, with unresolved D. The germline V gene encodes CDR1 LGHDT and CDR2 YNNKEL (reference sequence). Deletions cut 0 bases from V and 4 bases from J, with 9 bases between. The CDR3 is 14 amino acids. The CDR3 DNA reads TGTGCCAGCAGCCAAGATCCCAGTTTAGAGACCCAGTACTTC. Protein sequence: CASSQDPSLETQYF.

The chain recombines TRBV27 with TRBJ2-2, with D possibly TRBD2 on 6 matching bases. Germline lookup yields CDR1 MNHEY and CDR2 SMNVEV (reference sequence). The V gene lost 3 bases and the J gene lost 7 bases, with 9 bases spanning the gap. The CDR3 sequence is 13 residues long. This CDR3 is CASSFVGGGELFF. The CDR3 nucleotides read TGTGCCAGCAGTTTTGTGGGGGGCGGGGAGCTGTTTTTT.

The rearrangement links TRBV27 to TRBJ2-7; D possibly corresponds to TRBD2 (5 bases). Germline V CDR1 and CDR2: MNHEY, SMNVEV (reference sequence). With 0 bases removed from V and 2 bases from J, the gap between germline ends came to 11 bases. The CDR3 is made up of 15 amino acids. CDR3 amino acids: CASSLSGGLPYEQYF. Written as DNA, the CDR3 is TGTGCCAGCAGTTTATCTGGAGGTCTCCCCTACGAGCAGTACTTC.

This clone was observed once. V and J are TRBV7-9 and TRBJ1-2; D possibly corresponds to TRBD1 (5 bases). Trimming shortened V by 5 bases and J by 7 bases, and 11 bases separated the two germline ends. Germline CDR1 reads SEHNR; CDR2 reads FQNEAQ (reference sequence). The CDR3 sequence is 12 residues long. Here the CDR3 reads CASSVDMSGYTF. The CDR3 coding sequence is TGTGCCAGCAGCGTGGACATGAGTGGCTACACCTTC.

The chain joins TRBV7-9 to TRBJ1-1, with 10 bases matching TRBD1. V shed 6 bases, J shed 6 bases, and the junction held 13 bases outside the gene matches. The CDR3 spans 16 residues. Germline CDR1 reads SEHNR; CDR2 reads FQNEAQ (reference sequence). CDR3 protein: CASSSWDRGFDAEAFF. The CDR3, as DNA: TGTGCCAGCAGTTCATGGGACAGGGGATTTGATGCTGAAGCTTTCTTT.

J is TRBJ1-2 and V is TRBV24-1, with 8 bases lining up with TRBD1. The CDR3 extends over 15 amino acids. Per germline, CDR1 KGHDR and CDR2 SFDVKD. V gave up 4 bases and J gave up 8 bases; unmatched junction bases: 11. The CDR3 DNA reads as TGTGCCACCAGTGAAACGACAGGGGTGACGTCCGGCTACACCTTC. Translation gives CATSETTGVTSGYTF.

This clone has just a few counts. This sequence joins TRBV28 and TRBJ2-3, with D maybe TRBD2 (8 bases). Germline V CDR1 and CDR2: MDHEN, SYDVKM. Trimming shortened V by 4 bases and J by 4 bases, and 18 bases separated the two germline ends. This CDR3 spans 16 amino acids. CDR3 in DNA: TGTGCCAGCAGTTCCCCCGGGAGGGGGCTTTCAGATACGCAGTATTTT. This gives the protein CASSSPGRGLSDTQYF.

The chain has TRBV19 and TRBJ1-2, with a possible D match to TRBD1 (5 bases). The CDR3 extends over 12 amino acids. The germline V gene encodes CDR1 LNHDA and CDR2 SQIVND (reference sequence). V shed 4 bases and J shed 7 bases, with 10 bases lying between them. CDR3 loop: CASSSREAGYTF. Here the CDR3 DNA reads TGTGCCAGTAGTAGCAGGGAGGCTGGCTACACCTTC.

This clone was seen only once. The chain couples TRBV4-1 to TRBJ2-2, with TRBD1 identical over 8 bases. The CDR3 runs to 14 residues. In germline, CDR1 is MGHRA, CDR2 YSYEKL. With 4 bases clipped from V and 6 bases from J, the junction kept 4 bases outside the gene matches. Here the CDR3 reads CASSPRGQSGELFF. CDR3 DNA: TGCGCCAGCAGCCCCAGGGGGCAGTCCGGGGAGCTGTTTTTT.

Notes on this clone: Within the sample, other DNA sequences also encode this same CDR3. CDR3 sequence (DNA): TGTGCCAGCAGTTTATCAGGGGGATATGGCTACACCTTC. It encodes CASSLSGGYGYTF. The V gene is TRBV28, the J gene TRBJ1-2, with 7 bases matching TRBD1. Germline CDR1 is MDHEN and CDR2 is SYDVKM. CDR3 length: 13 amino acids. Trimming took 1 base from V and 5 from J; bases not matched to a gene: 1.

This clone was counted between two and nine times. This sequence joins TRBV28 and TRBJ1-2; D gene unclear. The ends were cut back, 6 bases at V and 3 bases at J, with 14 bases in the middle. Germline CDR1 is MDHEN and CDR2 is SYDVKM. The CDR3 totals 14 residues. In DNA, the CDR3 is TGTGCCAGCAGGATCTCGGGGTCGGACTATGGCTACACCTTC. Protein sequence: CASRISGSDYGYTF.

This sequence joins TRBV13 and TRBJ1-1; no reliable D call. The CDR3 consists of 14 residues. Trimming took off 2 bases at V and 1 base at J, with 8 bases between the two ends. Germline CDR1 reads PRHDT; CDR2 reads FYEKMQ (reference sequence). The CDR3 nucleotides are TGTGCCAGCAGCTTAACGCGGAGGAACACTGAAGCTTTCTTT. This gives the protein CASSLTRRNTEAFF.

The gene calls are TRBV6-5 and TRBJ1-2; maybe TRBD1 (5 bases). Germline values: CDR1 MNHEY, CDR2 SVGAGI. The CDR3 is 11 amino acids. V was shortened by 11 bases and J by 4 bases, with 11 bases between the two germline ends. The DNA for the CDR3 is TGTGCCGCGACAGTCTTCTATGGCTACACCTTC. Translation gives CAATVFYGYTF.

The chain couples TRBV5-1 to TRBJ2-1, with D possibly matching TRBD2 (5 bases). Trimming took 8 bases from V and 4 from J, leaving 10 bases between them. Germline V gene lookup returns CDR1 SGHRS and CDR2 YFSETQ. The CDR3 has 12 residues. DNA of the CDR3: TGCGCCAGTACCCGAGGGTACAATGAGCAGTTCTTC. This sequence encodes CASTRGYNEQFF.

Of note for this clone: Its ends do not fully match the called genes, so a read error is possible. The V and J genes are TRBV5-5 and TRBJ2-4, with a tentative D call TRBD1 (6 bases). CDR1 is SGHKS and CDR2 is YYEKEE in the germline V gene (reference sequence). The CDR3 consists of 13 residues. DNA for the CDR3: TGTGCCAGCAACCCACCGGGACAACCGATATTGGACTTC. Translating it yields CASNPPGQPILDF.

The rearrangement joins TRBV6-2 or TRBV6-3 to TRBJ2-5, with TRBD2 identical over 7 bases. Germline V gene lookup returns CDR1 MNHEY and CDR2 SVGEGT. The CDR3 extends over 15 amino acids. V was pared by 2 bases and J by 5 bases, with 8 bases of the junction left unmatched. The CDR3 region has the DNA TGTGCCAGCAGTTACGCGGGGGAGTTCTTGGAGACCCAGTACTTC. This codes for CASSYAGEFLETQYF.

In this sample, this clone turned up a few times. CDR3 coding DNA: TGTGCCAGCAGCTCCGCCCCGACTAGCAGCCATGAGCAGTTCTTC. Protein: CASSSAPTSSHEQFF. This chain uses TRBV7-2 with TRBJ2-1; 7 bases map to TRBD2. In germline, CDR1 is SGHTA, CDR2 FQGNSA. V dropped 4 bases and J dropped 8; count of bases not matched to a gene: 11. This CDR3 is built from 15 residues.

The chain recombines TRBV6-4 with TRBJ2-1; D remains ambiguous. CDR3 length: 12 amino acids. V gave up 6 bases and J gave up 5 bases, with 8 bases separating them. Germline lookup yields CDR1 MRHNA and CDR2 SNTAGT. The CDR3 sequence: CASRADNNEQFF. The CDR3 coding sequence is TGTGCCAGCAGGGCCGACAACAATGAGCAGTTCTTC.